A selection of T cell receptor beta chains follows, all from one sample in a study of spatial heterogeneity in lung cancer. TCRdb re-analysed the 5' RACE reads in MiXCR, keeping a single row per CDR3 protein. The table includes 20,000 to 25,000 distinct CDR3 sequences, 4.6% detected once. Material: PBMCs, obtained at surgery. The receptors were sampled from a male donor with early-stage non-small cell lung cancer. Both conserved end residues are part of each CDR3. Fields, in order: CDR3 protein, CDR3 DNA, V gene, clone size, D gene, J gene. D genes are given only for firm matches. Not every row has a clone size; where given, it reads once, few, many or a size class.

cdr3_aa: CSISRQFYNYGYTF; cdr3_nt: TGCAGCATTTCTAGACAGTTCTATAACTATGGCTACACCTTC; v_call: TRBV20-1; clone_size: .; d_call: .; j_call: TRBJ1-2
cdr3_aa: CASLPRGDSRSNQPQHF; cdr3_nt: TGTGCCAGCCTACCCCGCGGGGACAGTCGGAGCAATCAGCCCCAGCATTTT; v_call: TRBV6-1; clone_size: .; d_call: TRBD1; j_call: TRBJ1-5
cdr3_aa: CASSPSGGDTGELFF; cdr3_nt: TGTGCCAGCTCACCATCCGGGGGCGACACCGGGGAGCTGTTTTTT; v_call: TRBV18; clone_size: .; d_call: .; j_call: TRBJ2-2
cdr3_aa: CATGGSGGKPLFF; cdr3_nt: TGTGCCACCGGAGGCTCTGGAGGAAAACCACTGTTTTTT; v_call: TRBV7-9; clone_size: many; d_call: .; j_call: TRBJ1-4
cdr3_aa: CASSHEETEAFF; cdr3_nt: TGTGCCAGCAGCCACGAGGAAACTGAAGCTTTCTTT; v_call: TRBV3-1; clone_size: medium-sized; d_call: .; j_call: TRBJ1-1
cdr3_aa: CASSPGTYYEQYF; cdr3_nt: TGTGCCAGCAGCCCCGGGACGTACTACGAGCAGTACTTC; v_call: TRBV3-1; clone_size: many; d_call: .; j_call: TRBJ2-7
cdr3_aa: CASKGETGELFF; cdr3_nt: TGTGCCAGCAAGGGGGAGACCGGGGAGCTGTTTTTT; v_call: TRBV9; clone_size: .; d_call: .; j_call: TRBJ2-2
cdr3_aa: CASSLLAGDDTQYF; cdr3_nt: TGTGCCAGCAGTTTGTTGGCGGGAGATGATACGCAGTATTTT; v_call: TRBV27; clone_size: few; d_call: TRBD2; j_call: TRBJ2-3
cdr3_aa: CSARREMSYEQYF; cdr3_nt: TGCAGTGCTAGGCGGGAGATGTCCTACGAGCAGTACTTC; v_call: TRBV20-1; clone_size: .; d_call: TRBD2; j_call: TRBJ2-7
cdr3_aa: CSAVSGSGTDTQYF; cdr3_nt: TGCAGTGCTGTTAGCGGGAGTGGCACAGATACGCAGTATTTT; v_call: TRBV20-1; clone_size: many; d_call: TRBD2; j_call: TRBJ2-3
cdr3_aa: CASSVDGQHQETQYF; cdr3_nt: TGTGCCAGCAGCGTAGACGGACAGCACCAAGAGACCCAGTACTTC; v_call: TRBV9; clone_size: .; d_call: .; j_call: TRBJ2-5
cdr3_aa: CASRRTENTEAFF; cdr3_nt: TGTGCCAGCAGGAGGACCGAGAACACTGAAGCTTTCTTT; v_call: TRBV6-1; clone_size: .; d_call: .; j_call: TRBJ1-1
cdr3_aa: CSVEFTSGRAGETQYF; cdr3_nt: TGCAGCGTGGAATTTACTAGCGGGAGGGCAGGGGAGACCCAGTACTTC; v_call: TRBV29-1; clone_size: few; d_call: TRBD2; j_call: TRBJ2-5
cdr3_aa: CSARDRGEAFF; cdr3_nt: TGCAGTGCTAGAGACAGGGGGGAGGCTTTCTTT; v_call: TRBV20-1; clone_size: few; d_call: TRBD1; j_call: TRBJ1-1
cdr3_aa: CASSSRVGGANVLTF; cdr3_nt: TGTGCCAGCAGCTCCAGGGTAGGTGGGGCCAACGTCCTGACTTTC; v_call: TRBV7-9; clone_size: many; d_call: .; j_call: TRBJ2-6
cdr3_aa: CASSYTTSGANNEQFF; cdr3_nt: TGTGCCAGCAGTTACACGACTAGCGGGGCTAACAATGAGCAGTTCTTC; v_call: TRBV6-2/TRBV6-3; clone_size: many; d_call: TRBD2; j_call: TRBJ2-1
cdr3_aa: CVSSRPGTSGVYEQYF; cdr3_nt: TGTGTCAGCAGCCGGCCCGGGACTAGCGGAGTCTACGAGCAGTACTTC; v_call: TRBV5-8; clone_size: .; d_call: TRBD2; j_call: TRBJ2-7
cdr3_aa: CASGFDRVNEQFF; cdr3_nt: TGCGCCAGCGGATTTGACAGGGTCAATGAGCAGTTCTTC; v_call: TRBV5-1; clone_size: many; d_call: TRBD1; j_call: TRBJ2-1
cdr3_aa: CASSQERGLAGGPRSYEQYF; cdr3_nt: TGTGCCAGCAGCCAAGAAAGGGGACTAGCGGGAGGGCCTCGTTCCTACGAGCAGTACTTC; v_call: TRBV4-2; clone_size: many; d_call: TRBD2; j_call: TRBJ2-7
cdr3_aa: CASSPSGTVKPEQYF; cdr3_nt: TGTGCCAGCAGTCCGTCCGGGACAGTAAAGCCCGAGCAGTACTTC; v_call: TRBV7-2; clone_size: many; d_call: TRBD1; j_call: TRBJ2-7
cdr3_aa: CASSIRGGDTQYF; cdr3_nt: TGTGCCAGCAGCATTAGAGGCGGAGATACGCAGTATTTT; v_call: TRBV7-9; clone_size: many; d_call: .; j_call: TRBJ2-3
cdr3_aa: CASSLREGSTDTQYF; cdr3_nt: TGTGCCAGCTCACTCCGCGAAGGTAGCACAGATACGCAGTATTTT; v_call: TRBV18; clone_size: many; d_call: .; j_call: TRBJ2-3